The present entry profiles one TCR beta chain with its context. Its antigen remains unidentified. No DNA is given; TCRdb re-called the 5' RACE reads and lists each CDR3 protein once. In total, the table holds over 350,000 distinct CDR3 sequences. The data were obtained in a study of monozygotic twins with inflammatory bowel disease. Whole-study results and caveats: Individual T cell subtypes were not distinguishable. Repertoire similarity was not found to differ between concordant and discordant twins, possibly from limited power.

Germline loops: CDR1 MNHNY, CDR2 SVGAGI (reference sequence). The CDR3 is made up of 13 amino acids. Sequencing used blood. This receptor was obtained from a human donor with ulcerative colitis or Crohn's disease, or a healthy co-twin of an affected twin (not recorded which). The chain recombines TRBV6-6 with TRBJ1-5. The CDR3 region is CASSQQSNQPQHF.